One and the same sample provided the 16 T cell receptor beta chains below, sequenced in a study of T cell responses to AZD1222 COVID-19 vaccine. Method: immunoSEQ multiplex PCR; TCRdb's copy keeps in-frame clones and lacks some. The table lists over 100,000 clones, around nine tenths of them singletons. The sample here was peripheral blood, taken on day 0 of AZD1222 vaccination. The origin of the receptors is an adult in good health.

The chain has TRBV3-1 (or the pseudogene TRBV3-2) and TRBJ1-4; D might be TRBD1 (6 bases). From germline, CDR1 is LGHDT and CDR2 YNNKEL (reference sequence). This CDR3 has 15 amino acids. Trimming removed 4 bases at V and 7 bases at J, with 16 bases between. The CDR3 region has the DNA TGTGCCAGCAGCCCAACAGGGCAGGCGGGTGAAAAACTGTTTTTT. This sequence encodes CASSPTGQAGEKLFF.

This sequence joins TRBV19 and TRBJ2-3; 12 nucleotides agree with TRBD2. The CDR3 is 16 amino acids. Trimming cost V 6 bases and J 6 bases; bases outside gene matches: 10. Germline CDR1 LNHDA, CDR2 SQIVND (reference sequence). The CDR3 loop reads CASSGALAGGMDTQYF. As DNA, the CDR3 is TGTGCCAGTAGCGGGGCCCTAGCGGGGGGGATGGATACGCAGTATTTT.

V is TRBV3-1 (or the pseudogene TRBV3-2) and J is TRBJ2-5, with 7 bases lining up with TRBD2. The junction had 3 bases not matched to a gene; V was cut back by 4 bases and J by 4 bases. The CDR3 has 13 amino acids. Germline values: CDR1 LGHDT, CDR2 YNNKEL (reference sequence). The CDR3 protein is CASSRSGAETQYF. The CDR3, as DNA: TGTGCCAGCAGCCGGAGCGGGGCAGAGACCCAGTACTTC.

The rearrangement links TRBV6-5 to TRBJ1-2; no firm D call. This CDR3 region has 14 residues. V was cut by 4 bases and J by 4 bases, with 13 bases left in between. The germline V gene encodes CDR1 MNHEY and CDR2 SVGAGI. The CDR3 sequence is CASSFLSSGYGYTF. CDR3 in DNA: TGTGCCAGCAGTTTTTTAAGCTCGGGCTATGGCTACACCTTC.

The chain carries TRBV19 and TRBJ2-7; 7 nucleotides align to TRBD2. This CDR3 region has 15 residues. Germline assignment: CDR1 LNHDA and CDR2 SQIVND (reference sequence). V trimming: 3 bases; J trimming: 3 bases; junction bases outside the gene matches: 8. The CDR3 coding sequence is TGTGCCAGTAGTATTTCAGCGGAGCGGGGCTACGAGCAGTACGTC. It is translated as CASSISAERGYEQYV.

V and J are TRBV10-3 and TRBJ1-2, with a possible D match to TRBD1 (5 bases). CDR3 length equals 14 residues. Trimming stripped 0 bases from V and 5 bases from J, with 10 bases between. CDR1 and CDR2 (germline): ENHRY, SYGVKD. CDR3 in DNA: TGTGCCATCAGTGAGTCGGGTAGGGGATATGGCTACACCTTC. It yields the protein CAISESGRGYGYTF.

This chain uses TRBV18 with TRBJ1-2, with a possible D match to TRBD1 (5 bases). CDR1 and CDR2 from the germline V gene are KGHSH and LQKENI. The CDR3 covers 15 residues. V was shortened by 3 bases and J by 8 bases, with 19 bases between the two germline ends. The CDR3 DNA reads TGTGCCAGCTCACCCCCCTCCGAGGGGATAAGCGGCTACACCTTC. Protein: CASSPPSEGISGYTF.

The rearrangement uses TRBV10-3 and TRBJ2-2; 8 nucleotides agree with TRBD2. Germline lookup yields CDR1 ENHRY and CDR2 SYGVKD. This CDR3 has 15 amino acids. V shed 10 bases and J 6 bases; nucleotides not matched to a gene: 13. CDR3 sequence reads: CATGRTGGPSGELFF. The CDR3 DNA reads as TGTGCCACCGGGAGAACGGGAGGGCCGTCCGGGGAGCTGTTTTTT.

This clone appeared a few times. The genes are TRBV7-2 and TRBJ1-2; 7 bases align to TRBD1. Germline values: CDR1 SGHTA, CDR2 FQGNSA. This CDR3 contains 13 residues. V trimming: 5 bases; J trimming: 7 bases; junction bases outside the gene matches: 7. The CDR3, as DNA: TGTGCCAGCAGCCAAGGACAGGTCGCTGGCTACACCTTC. This gives the protein CASSQGQVAGYTF.

This chain connects TRBV11-2 to TRBJ1-1; no clear D. The CDR3 loop spans 13 amino acids. Trimming removed 5 bases at V and 1 base at J, with 8 bases between. Germline V gene lookup returns CDR1 SGHAT and CDR2 FQNNGV. The CDR3 reads CASSPMGNTEAFF. The CDR3, as DNA: TGTGCCAGCAGCCCCATGGGGAACACTGAAGCTTTCTTT.

This clone is a singleton in its sample. The rearrangement joins TRBV6-5 to TRBJ1-1; perhaps TRBD1 as D (5 bases). CDR3 length: 13 residues. Germline lookup yields CDR1 MNHEY and CDR2 SVGAGI. V gave up 6 bases and J gave up 5 bases, with 13 bases separating them. CDR3 protein: CASRSRWGTEAFF. CDR3 nucleotides: TGTGCCAGCAGAAGCAGGTGGGGGACTGAAGCTTTCTTT.

The chain uses TRBV11-2 and TRBJ2-7; D call uncertain. Per germline, CDR1 SGHAT and CDR2 FQNNGV. CDR3 size: 12 residues. V was shortened by 3 bases and J by 1 base, with 4 bases between the two germline ends. Here the CDR3 DNA reads TGTGCCAGCAGCTTCTCATCCTACGAGCAGTACGTC. Protein: CASSFSSYEQYV.

Written as DNA, the CDR3 is TGTGCCAGCAGCTTAGTTGGCGTGAGCTCCTACAATGAGCAGTTCTTC. Protein product: CASSLVGVSSYNEQFF. V is TRBV7-2 and J is TRBJ2-1; D is unclear. Trimming cost V 1 base and J 0 bases, with 10 bases left between them. CDR3 size: 16 residues. Germline V CDR1 and CDR2: SGHTA, FQGNSA.

This clone was detected only once. The chain has TRBV5-1 and TRBJ2-7, with a possible D match to TRBD2 (7 bases). CDR1 and CDR2 (germline): SGHRS, YFSETQ. V was pared by 4 bases and J by 2 bases, with 10 bases between. The CDR3 runs to 13 residues. CDR3 in amino acids: CASSPGGPYEQYF. CDR3 sequence (DNA): TGCGCCAGCAGCCCCGGGGGGCCCTACGAGCAGTACTTC.

There are a few counts of this clone. The V and J genes are TRBV27 and TRBJ1-1; D may be TRBD1 (5 bases). V lost 10 bases to trimming and J lost 3 bases, with 15 bases between them. This CDR3 spans 13 amino acids. Germline V gene sequence: CDR1 MNHEY, CDR2 SMNVEV (reference sequence). For the CDR3, the DNA is TGTGCCACACGGGGGGTTCCGGACACTGAAGCTTTCTTT. Protein product: CATRGVPDTEAFF.

V usage is TRBV7-4 and J usage is TRBJ2-7; the D gene could be TRBD1 or TRBD2 (6 bases each). Germline assignment: CDR1 SGHVT and CDR2 SQSDAQ. The CDR3 has 14 amino acids. Trimming left V 9 bases short and J 6 bases short, with 21 bases between. For the CDR3, the DNA is TGTGCCAGTCCGGGGGCAGGGGAGTCCGGCGAGCAGTACGTC. Translating it yields CASPGAGESGEQYV.